Following are 6 T cell receptor beta chains from one sample sequenced in a study of T cell changes during pregnancy in multiple sclerosis. Assay: immunoSEQ multiplex PCR; the TCRdb copy retains only in-frame clones and omits some. The sample has 30,000 to 40,000 clones; about 87% are singletons. This specimen consisted of CD8+ T cells from peripheral blood mononuclear cells, obtained in the third trimester of pregnancy. These receptors were collected from a female donor with multiple sclerosis, enrolled in a pregnancy study.

The chain links TRBV9 to TRBJ2-1; 13 bases map to TRBD2. CDR3 length: 17 amino acids. Trimming at V came to 3 bases and at J to 3 bases, leaving 6 bases not matched to a gene. Germline V gene lookup returns CDR1 SGDLS and CDR2 YYNGEE. The CDR3 coding sequence is TGTGCCAGCAGCGGCCCCGGGACTAGCGGGATCTACAATGAGCAGTTCTTC. This codes for CASSGPGTSGIYNEQFF.

The gene calls are TRBV29-1 and TRBJ1-1; tentatively, D is TRBD1 (5 bases). This CDR3 comprises 14 residues. Germline V gene lookup returns CDR1 SQVTM and CDR2 ANQGSEA. Trimming stripped 4 bases from V and 1 base from J, with 13 bases between. The CDR3 nucleotides read TGCAGCGTTGGGGGGGGAGGGACGAACACTGAAGCTTTCTTT. This encodes CSVGGGGTNTEAFF.

The chain combines TRBV19 with TRBJ2-5; possible D gene TRBD2, 5 bases. The J call is doubtful: the DNA matches TRBJ2-7 better. Looked up from germline, CDR1 is LNHDA and CDR2 is SQIVND (reference sequence). The CDR3 loop spans 14 amino acids. The CDR3 here is CASSIVTEGGEQYF. The CDR3 DNA is TGTGCCAGTAGTATAGTAACCGAGGGTGGCGAGCAGTACTTC.

This rearrangement joins TRBV27 to TRBJ2-3, with D perhaps TRBD1 (6 bases). V shed 5 bases and J shed 2 bases, with 11 bases lying between them. Germline assignment: CDR1 MNHEY and CDR2 SMNVEV (reference sequence). The CDR3 consists of 14 residues. The CDR3 region has the DNA TGTGCCAGCAGTCTTGGACAGATCACAGATACGCAGTATTTT. This translates into CASSLGQITDTQYF.

The chain is built from TRBV14 and TRBJ2-3; tentatively, D is TRBD1 (6 bases). This CDR3 has 13 amino acids. From germline, CDR1 is SGHDN and CDR2 FVKESK. V was trimmed by 3 bases and J by 11 bases, leaving 15 bases between them. The CDR3 region has the DNA TGTGCCAGCAGCCACACAGGGCTAGGGGGGCAGTATTTT. This codes for CASSHTGLGGQYF.

The chain recombines TRBV4-3 with TRBJ1-3; the D gene is possibly TRBD1 (6 bases). CDR3 length: 15 amino acids. Trimming stripped 0 bases from V and 1 base from J, with 7 bases between. The germline V gene has CDR1 LGHNA and CDR2 YSLEER. CDR3 in amino acids: CASSQDQGSGNTIYF. In DNA, the CDR3 is TGCGCCAGCAGCCAAGACCAGGGGTCTGGAAACACCATATATTTT.